This passage covers 22 T cell receptor beta chains from one sample sequenced in a study of cytomegalovirus exposure and HLA in healthy donors. The primer mix had 60 Vbeta and 13 Jbeta primers. TCRdb's copy holds only in-frame clones and misses some; the assay was immunoSEQ multiplex PCR. This sample has about 200,000 clones, with approximately 86% found just once. Sequencing was performed on PBMCs. Receptors were obtained from a woman aged 25-40 years in good health and CMV-seronegative.

The genes are TRBV10-3 and TRBJ1-4; perhaps TRBD1 as D (6 bases). Per the germline V gene, CDR1 is ENHRY and CDR2 is SYGVKD. CDR3 length equals 14 residues. Between the trimmed V and J ends, which lost 4 bases and 8 bases, there was a span of 14 bases. The CDR3 is CAISVPGASEKLFF. In DNA, the CDR3 is TGTGCCATCAGTGTGCCAGGGGCAAGCGAAAAACTGTTTTTT.

The chain uses TRBV19 and TRBJ2-1; D is possibly TRBD1 (6 bases). The CDR3 sequence is 16 residues long. V dropped 7 bases and J dropped 5 bases, with 21 bases sitting between them. Germline values: CDR1 LNHDA, CDR2 SQIVND (reference sequence). CDR3 sequence: CASTMVWGLGDNEQFF. CDR3 DNA sequence: TGTGCCAGTACGATGGTTTGGGGGCTTGGGGACAATGAGCAGTTCTTC.

The chain's CDR3 is CASSFETGAYEQYF. The DNA for the CDR3 is TGCGCCAGCAGCTTCGAGACAGGGGCCTACGAGCAGTACTTC. The chain links TRBV5-1 to TRBJ2-7, with TRBD1 matching 8 bases. The germline V gene has CDR1 SGHRS and CDR2 YFSETQ. The CDR3 is made up of 14 amino acids. Losses at the gene ends were 2 bases for V and 2 bases for J; bases not matched to a gene: 3.

The chain couples TRBV30 to TRBJ2-1, with 8 bases aligning to TRBD1. This CDR3 is built from 15 residues. Germline V gene sequence: CDR1 GTSNPN, CDR2 SVGIG (reference sequence). J lost 2 bases, V lost 3 bases, and 6 bases had no gene match. CDR3 coding DNA: TGTGCCTGGAGGACAGGGGTTTTGGCCTACAATGAGCAGTTCTTC. Its protein is CAWRTGVLAYNEQFF.

V gene TRBV11-3 combines with J gene TRBJ2-1, with 9 bases fitting TRBD2. This CDR3 is built from 15 residues. After removal of 1 base from V and 5 bases from J, the junction contained 3 bases not matched to a gene. Germline values: CDR1 SGHNT, CDR2 YENEEA. The CDR3 bases are TGTGCCAGCAGCTTAGGGACTAGCGTGAACAATGAGCAGTTCTTC. Its translation: CASSLGTSVNNEQFF.

CDR3 bases: TGCGCCAGCAGCCAAGAAGCGGGGGGCCCGCTAAATACGCAGTATTTT. As protein: CASSQEAGGPLNTQYF. The chain uses TRBV4-1 and TRBJ2-3; TRBD2 matches at 9 bases. Per the germline V gene, CDR1 is MGHRA and CDR2 is YSYEKL. The CDR3 has 16 amino acids. V trimming: 0 bases; J trimming: 7 bases; junction bases outside the gene matches: 8.

As concerns this clone: The same CDR3 is also encoded by other DNA sequences in this sample. The rearrangement joins TRBV5-1 to TRBJ2-1; 12 nucleotides match TRBD2. Germline V gene data show CDR1 as SGHRS and CDR2 as YFSETQ. The ends lost 0 bases at V and 7 bases at J; junction bases unmatched: 2. This CDR3 is built from 15 residues. The CDR3 protein is CASSLELAGGNEQFF. As DNA, the CDR3 is TGCGCCAGCAGCTTGGAACTAGCGGGGGGAAATGAGCAGTTCTTC.

The chain recombines TRBV21-1 with TRBJ1-1; TRBD1 is taken as the D call from the table, unchecked against the DNA. TRBV21-1 is noted as a pseudogene. This CDR3 is built from 13 residues. DNA of the CDR3: TGTGCCAGCAGCAAAGAACAGGCGATTGAAGCTTTCTTT. It yields the protein CASSKEQAIEAFF.

The chain links TRBV2 to TRBJ2-5; tentative D call: TRBD2 (7 bases). Germline V gene lookup returns CDR1 SNHLY and CDR2 FYNNEI. The CDR3 length is 14 residues. The germline V and J ends were trimmed by 5 bases and 4 bases, with 14 bases remaining between them. CDR3: CASSFGGGRETQYF. In DNA, the CDR3 is TGTGCCAGCAGTTTTGGGGGGGGCAGAGAGACCCAGTACTTC. Using reference TRBV2 and TRBJ2-5 for the parts outside the CDR3, the full variable domain is EPEVTQTPSHQVTQMGQEVILRCVPISNHLYFYWYRQILGQKVEFLVSFYNNEISEKSEIFDDQFSVERPDGSNFTLKIRSTKLEDSAMYFCASSFGGGRETQYFGPGTRLLVL.

The rearrangement links TRBV14 to TRBJ2-6; D not resolved. The CDR3 is made up of 15 amino acids. The V gene's germline CDR1 is SGHDN and CDR2 FVKESK. Trimming took off 4 bases at V and 0 bases at J, with 7 bases between the two ends. The CDR3 region is CASSLRPSGANVLTF. Written as DNA, the CDR3 is TGTGCCAGCAGCCTCCGTCCCTCTGGGGCCAACGTCCTGACTTTC.

V is TRBV2 and J is TRBJ2-7; no clear D gene. Trimming removed 6 bases at V and 2 bases at J, with 8 bases between. The germline gives CDR1 SNHLY, CDR2 FYNNEI. This CDR3 is 12 amino acids long. This chain's CDR3 is CASSRQAYEQYF. CDR3 nucleotides: TGTGCCAGCAGCCGACAAGCCTACGAGCAGTACTTC.

The chain links TRBV5-4 to TRBJ1-1, with D tentatively TRBD1 (6 bases). Trimming took 4 bases from V and 8 from J, leaving 15 bases between them. This CDR3 region has 13 residues. CDR1 and CDR2 from the germline V gene are SGHNT and YYREEE (reference sequence). The DNA for the CDR3 is TGTGCCAGCAGCGAGCATAACAGGGAGGAAGCTTTCTTT. Residues: CASSEHNREEAFF.

CDR3 coding DNA: TGCGCCAGCAGCCCCCTCCCTGGCAGATCTCCCGGGGAGCTGTTTTTT. This encodes CASSPLPGRSPGELFF. This chain joins TRBV5-1 and TRBJ2-2; D remains ambiguous. V was clipped by 4 bases and J by 6 bases, with 19 bases between them. Germline CDR1 reads SGHRS; CDR2 reads YFSETQ. This CDR3 comprises 16 residues.

CDR3: CASSIVRGDIQYF. The CDR3 DNA sequence: TGTGCCAGTAGTATAGTTCGGGGTGACATTCAGTACTTC. The rearrangement joins TRBV19 to TRBJ2-4; D is perhaps TRBD2 (5 bases). The CDR3 totals 13 residues. The V gene's germline CDR1 is LNHDA and CDR2 SQIVND (reference sequence). The V gene lost 1 base and the J gene lost 8 bases, with 9 bases spanning the gap. Supplemented by reference TRBV19 and TRBJ2-4, the full variable domain reads DGGITQSPKYLFRKEGQNVTLSCEQNLNHDAMYWYRQDPGQGLRLIYYSQIVNDFQKGDIAEGYSVSREKKESFPLTVTSAQKNPTAFYLCASSIVRGDIQYFGAGTRLSVL.

This chain links TRBV5-1 with TRBJ1-1, with 8 nucleotides matching TRBD1. CDR3 length equals 16 residues. Germline V gene sequence: CDR1 SGHRS, CDR2 YFSETQ. The J segment lost 1 base and the V segment lost 3 bases, leaving 8 bases of the junction unmatched. DNA for the CDR3: TGCGCCAGCAGCTCAATGCAGGGGGCCCCGAACACTGAAGCTTTCTTT. Translation gives CASSSMQGAPNTEAFF.

This chain connects TRBV14 to TRBJ2-7, with D perhaps TRBD1 (5 bases). V gave up 2 bases and J gave up 2 bases, with 10 bases separating them. The CDR3 spans 14 residues. From germline, CDR1 is SGHDN and CDR2 FVKESK. The CDR3 protein is CASSQLSRAYEQYF. CDR3 DNA sequence: TGTGCCAGCAGCCAACTCTCCAGGGCCTACGAGCAGTACTTC.

The DNA for the CDR3 is TGTGCCAGCAGCTTAGTGCGATATGCCACAGATACGCAGTATTTT. Protein: CASSLVRYATDTQYF. The genes are TRBV7-8 and TRBJ2-3; no definite D call. The CDR3 runs to 15 residues. V lost 1 base and J 2 bases, leaving 10 bases between the germline ends. Germline V CDR1 and CDR2: SGHVS, FQNEAQ.

This clone came up a few times. The rearrangement uses TRBV2 and TRBJ2-5; D perhaps matches TRBD2 (5 bases). Trimming removed 8 bases at V and 1 base at J, with 14 bases between. The CDR3 extends over 14 amino acids. The germline CDR1 and CDR2 sequences are SNHLY and FYNNEI. The CDR3 sequence: CASLRRRPQETQYF. CDR3 coding DNA: TGTGCCAGCCTTAGGAGGAGACCCCAAGAGACCCAGTACTTC.

The chain is built from TRBV5-4 and TRBJ2-1; 8 bases align to TRBD1. The CDR3 contains 16 residues. Germline CDR1 and CDR2: SGHNT and YYREEE (reference sequence). The junction had 6 bases not matched to a gene; V was cut back by 0 bases and J by 4 bases. The CDR3 protein is CASSLGGTGDYNEQFF. The CDR3 DNA follows: TGTGCCAGCAGCTTGGGAGGGACAGGTGATTACAATGAGCAGTTCTTC.

This sequence joins TRBV7-9 and TRBJ1-4; D perhaps matches TRBD1 (5 bases). The CDR3 is 13 amino acids. The V end was cut by 2 bases, the J end by 8 bases, with 9 bases between. Per the germline V gene, CDR1 is SEHNR and CDR2 is FQNEAQ (reference sequence). As DNA, the CDR3 is TGTGCCAGCAGCTTACGGGGGAGCGAAAAACTGTTTTTT. Amino acid sequence: CASSLRGSEKLFF.

The chain links TRBV2 to TRBJ1-3, with 7 bases that match TRBD1. CDR1 is SNHLY, CDR2 FYNNEI, per germline. This CDR3 spans 13 amino acids. V gave up 7 bases and J gave up 4 bases; unmatched junction bases: 4. CDR3 loop: CASKQGSGNTIYF. For the CDR3, the DNA is TGTGCCAGCAAACAGGGGTCAGGAAACACCATATATTTT.

The chain combines TRBV9 with TRBJ2-3; 14 bases match TRBD2. Germline CDR1 and CDR2: SGDLS and YYNGEE. With V trimmed by 4 bases and J by 5 bases, 6 bases remained unmatched. The CDR3 consists of 16 residues. CDR3 coding DNA: TGTGCCAGCAGCCAGACTAGCGGGAGGGAGGGAGATACGCAGTATTTT. Translating gives CASSQTSGREGDTQYF. Full variable domain (missing parts from reference TRBV9 and TRBJ2-3): DSGVTQTPKHLITATGQRVTLRCSPRSGDLSVYWYQQSLDQGLQFLIQYYNGEERAKGNILERFSAQQFPDLHSELNLSSLELGDSALYFCASSQTSGREGDTQYFGPGTRLTVL.